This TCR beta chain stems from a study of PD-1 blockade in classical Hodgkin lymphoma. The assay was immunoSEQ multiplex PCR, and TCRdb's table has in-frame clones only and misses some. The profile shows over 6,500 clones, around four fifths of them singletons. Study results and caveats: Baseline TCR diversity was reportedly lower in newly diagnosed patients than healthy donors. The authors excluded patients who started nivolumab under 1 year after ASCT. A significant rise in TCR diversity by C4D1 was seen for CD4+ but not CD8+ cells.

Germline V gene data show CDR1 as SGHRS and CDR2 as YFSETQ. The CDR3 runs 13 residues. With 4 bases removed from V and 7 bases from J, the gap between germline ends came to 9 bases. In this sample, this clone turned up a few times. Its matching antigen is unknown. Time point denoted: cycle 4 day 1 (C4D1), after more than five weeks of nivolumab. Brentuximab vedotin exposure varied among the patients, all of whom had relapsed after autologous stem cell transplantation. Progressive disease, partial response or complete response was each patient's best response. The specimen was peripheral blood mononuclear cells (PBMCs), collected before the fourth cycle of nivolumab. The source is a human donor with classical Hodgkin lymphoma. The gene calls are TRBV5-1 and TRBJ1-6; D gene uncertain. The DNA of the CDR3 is TGCGCCAGCAGCCCGGAGGGAAATTCACCCCTCCACTTT. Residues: CASSPEGNSPLHF.